This T cell receptor beta chain was observed in a study of graft-versus-host responses after intestinal transplantation. About the research overall: Among the recipients, all got anti-thymocyte globulin induction and then tacrolimus and steroids for around three years.

The protocol was immunoSEQ multiplex PCR, while the TCRdb copy is restricted to in-frame clones and leaves out a portion. In the table there are about 88,000 clones, around 93% of which are singletons. Points on this clone: The antigen is not known.

V shed 3 bases, J shed 5 bases, and the junction held 11 bases outside the gene matches. The CDR3 consists of 16 residues. Germline loops: CDR1 SGHDT, CDR2 YYEEEE. The clonotype originates from a human donor who was the organ donor for an intestinal transplant. The chain employs TRBV5-6 and TRBJ2-5, with 9 bases fitting TRBD2. Sequencing used unstimulated CD4+ T cells sorted from spleen or lymph node cells, obtained before transplant. Written as DNA, the CDR3 is TGTGCCAGCAGCTATGGATTAGCGGGAGCAGGGGAGACCCAGTACTTC. Encoded protein: CASSYGLAGAGETQYF.